One TCR beta chain is described in this entry. Its antigen remains unknown. Per the germline V gene, CDR1 is LGHDT and CDR2 is YNNKEL (reference sequence). Trimming stripped 4 bases from V and 3 bases from J, with 15 bases between. The CDR3 is 15 amino acids. Expansion with viral peptide pools was applied to antigen-specific CD4+ T cells by the ViraFEST assay prior to sequencing. CD4+ T cells were isolated after less than 13 days of culture. SARS-CoV-2 infected the person between March and December 2020, as confirmed by PCR. This specimen belongs to a study of vaccination effects on CD4 cells after COVID-19. Produced via immunoSEQ multiplex PCR; TCRdb's table is partial and in-frame only. The sample holds 35,000 to 55,000 clones, approximately 70% seen once.

The chain combines TRBV3-1 (or the pseudogene TRBV3-2) with TRBJ1-2; D not certain. The source is a human donor who had a prior SARS-CoV-2 infection. The sample was CD4+ T cells from PBMCs cultured with a peptide pool, taken before COVID-19 vaccination. The CDR3 coding sequence is TGTGCCAGCAGCCTAGGGTGGGCAGGCGACTATGGCTACACCTTC. Translated: CASSLGWAGDYGYTF.